The entry that follows covers one TCR beta chain sequence. This clone's antigen is unknown. No quality values exist for individual bases; no much larger clone is one base distant. Trimming removed 4 bases from V and 6 bases from J, leaving 7 bases between the germline ends. The germline V gene sets CDR1 to SQVTM and CDR2 to ANQGSEA. The CDR3 holds 10 amino acids from the cysteine to the phenylalanine. The entry retains the CDR3 DNA only, 30 bases that are in frame from base 1. These data are taken from a study of shared clonotypes between healthy human individuals (dated by TCRdb to the early 2020s). For the study in its entirety: The cohort included a few men and a couple of women between 18 and 49 years of age. Per donor, three plates each were used for CD4 naive and CD4 memory, two for CD8 naive, and one for CD8 memory. To estimate repertoire size and how much clonotypes are shared between individuals, the study performed deep sequencing of blood TCR repertoires from roughly five healthy adults. To increase sequencing depth and limit assay-specific biases, TCR repertoire library preparation and sequencing were carried out by different laboratories using diverse techniques. Leukapheresis yielded between about 0.94 and 10 billion PBMCs per donor.

TCR CDR3 regions were amplified from genomic DNA by multiplex PCR using the deep immunoSEQ assay. Extracted genomic DNA from each cell subset was spread evenly across all wells of several immunoSEQ 96-well plates, with each plate serving as a replicate. Each replicate PCR for sorted subsets received 150 to 250 ng genomic DNA, equal to 30,000 or so T cell genomes. Purified libraries were measured with a Qubit 3.0 fluorometer, size-checked on a Bioanalyzer 2100, and measured again with the KAPA Library Quantification kit. A separate single-read 150-cycle Illumina NextSeq 550 flow cell was used to sequence each immunoSEQ 96-well plate. In the authors' own workflow: The immunoSEQ output contained only junctional sequences without quality scores, so filtering could not match that applied to full-length reads. To assign V/J genes and CDR3, sequences were annotated using PyIR, a Python wrapper for IgBLAST v1.9, with IMGT germline references. Reads were filtered out if the reads had weak V/J assignments (E-value above 1e-6), no CDR3, stop codons, out-of-frame junctions, or ambiguous translated residues. A V3J clonotype was defined by an identical inferred V gene, J gene, and CDR3 amino acid sequence. The percentage overlap between two repertoires was calculated by dividing the number of shared unique clonotypes by the size of the smaller repertoire. RTK rarefaction, the Chao1 estimator, and Recon v2.1 estimates of unobserved clonotypes were used to assess repertoire richness. OLGA was used to compute generation probabilities for all TCRbeta clonotypes that the gDNA method yielded from several donors. TCRdb took this table from immuneACCESS and kept in-frame rearrangements with V and J called. Such tables lack part of the clones; where checked against another copy, unresolved V genes explain under half of the gap, and the rest is unexplained. The D gene and trimming were derived from the DNA, and the V and J assignments and clone size from that table. This sample is represented by roughly 1,100,000 clones; approximately 72% of them were singletons. The ten largest clones capture about 1.5% of the sample.

The donors were healthy, HIV-negative adults with no recently reported acute infections or vaccinations. Only Caucasian adults living in Nashville, Tennessee, USA were represented among the donors. CD4+ T cells were enriched through magnetic negative selection, after which naive cells were positively selected on CD45RA and the remaining negative fraction served as the memory subset. Blood was collected by leukapheresis, and PBMCs were isolated by Ficoll-Histopaque density gradient centrifugation and then cryopreserved in liquid nitrogen vapor phase. Analytical flow cytometry was used to check the purity and quantity of each magnetically sorted T cell population. From each sorted fraction, genomic DNA was isolated and quantified by UV absorbance on a Nanodrop 2000c. Overall study outcomes, separate from this receptor: Compared with non-shared clonotypes, the clonotypes found in all four sorted-subset donors had higher generation probabilities. Rarefaction of sorted-subset datasets indicated incomplete sequencing despite the large sequencing depth. Sampling was restricted to blood, and TCR repertoires in tissues likely differ from the TCR repertoires found in blood. Because the study included a small number of donors, the genetic and exposure-history diversity represented was limited. Naive subsets generally had larger estimated clonotype richness than memory subsets. Sharing across four donors was observed for about 5% of naive CD4, less than 4% of naive CD8, 2.3% of memory CD4, and around 0.44% of memory CD8 clonotypes. Pairwise subsampling led to the expectation that sequencing depth would affect the degree of clonotype sharing among donors.

This chain is built from TRBV29-1 and TRBJ2-7; the D gene is perhaps TRBD1, from 5 matching bases. The TCR was taken from a man aged 18 to 29 in good health. Sequenced material: memory CD4+ T cells sorted from blood. In light of the paper, this sample's cell subset or site label describes: CD45RA-negative fraction. CDR3 reads: CSVVRGEQYF. The base sequence is TGCAGCGTTGTAAGGGGCGAGCAGTACTTC.